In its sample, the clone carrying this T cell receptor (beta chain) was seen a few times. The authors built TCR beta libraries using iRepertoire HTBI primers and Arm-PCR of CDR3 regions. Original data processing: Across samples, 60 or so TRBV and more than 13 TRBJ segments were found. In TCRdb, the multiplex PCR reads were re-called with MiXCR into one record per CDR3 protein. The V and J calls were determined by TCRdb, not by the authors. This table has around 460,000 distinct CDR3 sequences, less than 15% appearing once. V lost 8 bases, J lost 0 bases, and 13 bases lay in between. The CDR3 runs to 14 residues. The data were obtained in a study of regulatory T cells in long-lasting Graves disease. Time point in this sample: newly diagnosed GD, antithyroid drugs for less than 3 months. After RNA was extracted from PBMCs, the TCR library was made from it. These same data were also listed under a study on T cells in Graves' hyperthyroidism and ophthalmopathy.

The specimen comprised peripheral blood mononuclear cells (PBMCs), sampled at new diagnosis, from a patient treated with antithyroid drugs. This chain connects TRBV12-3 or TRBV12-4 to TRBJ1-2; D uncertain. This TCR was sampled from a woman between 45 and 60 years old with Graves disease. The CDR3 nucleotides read TGTGCCAGCCTTAGAGGTTATACTAACTATGGCTACACCTTC. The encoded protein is CASLRGYTNYGYTF.